This entry concerns a single TCR beta chain. No antigen is known for it. Base qualities are missing; no much larger clone stands one base away. This sample stems from a study of cytomegalovirus exposure and HLA in healthy donors (dated 2017 in TCRdb). Study-wide context: A later analysis indicated that the roughly 120 validation repertoires were generated on the platform also employed for the 700 or so repertoires of the first cohort. The aim of the study was to test whether cataloging public T cell receptors could identify signatures of past pathogen exposure. In addition to the first cohort of 650 to 750 subjects, a separate validation cohort of 100 to 150 different subjects was used. The study combined high-throughput TCR immunosequencing, statistical association of individual TCRs with disease status, and machine learning to predict cytomegalovirus infection status.

The library relied on the immunoSEQ multiplex PCR assay. Per the source publication's procedure: A statistical classification framework was built for diagnosing cytomegalovirus status from the catalog of TCR beta chain sequences. TCRdb limited this immuneACCESS table to in-frame rearrangements with V and J called. A share of clones is missing; checked studies link under half to unresolved V genes, and the rest is unexplained. The D gene and trimming were derived from the DNA, and the V and J assignments and clone size from that table. This sample holds roughly 280,000 clones; 80% to 90% were observed only once. Of the sample, around 1% is held by the ten largest clones. The donors belonged to the validation cohort of about 120 subjects, which was separate from the roughly 700-subject first cohort. The CDR3 contains 14 residues, cysteine and phenylalanine counted. Solely the CDR3 DNA is kept, with 42 bases framed from the first base. Germline trimming amounts to 5 bases on V and 10 bases on J, with 6 as the count of junction bases outside the gene matches. CDR1 and CDR2 (SEHNR, FQNEAQ) derive from the germline V gene (reference sequence).

The paper as a whole reports these results and caveats: All 120 repertoires were used to score co-occurrence in the validation cohort in a later analysis, because that analysis had no HLA typing for the cohort. In the study, approximately 160 TCR beta chains were listed as associated with cytomegalovirus. A few of the identified cytomegalovirus-associated TCR beta chains were confirmed in vitro to be specific for cytomegalovirus antigens. It was suggested by the authors that the approach could potentially be generalized to other disease states and immunological phenotypes. Across donors, most TCR sequences were observed very rarely, whereas some public TCRs were present in many individuals. Subsequent analysis determined that TCRs grouped into clusters in the first cohort also showed a tendency toward co-occurrence across the 130 or so validation repertoires, and 85% to 95% of cluster scores exceeded 0. The classifier was reported to diagnose cytomegalovirus status with high specificity and sensitivity in both the original and validation cohorts.

Sequencing used PBMCs. This chain is built from TRBV7-9 and TRBJ2-1, with TRBD2 matching 12 junction bases. The sequence derives from a woman aged 18 to 35 in good health and CMV-seronegative. The DNA is as follows: TGTGCCAGCAGCCCGACTAGCGGGAGTGGGGAGCAGTTCTTC. This sequence encodes CASSPTSGSGEQFF.